What follows are 10 T cell receptor beta chains derived from one specimen sequenced in a study of blood T cells in healthy people across ages. Primed by a sample-barcoded 5' primer and a J-beta primer mix, a second PCR proceeded for 7 to 11 cycles. TCRdb independently ran MiXCR on the 5' RACE reads; one entry per CDR3 protein. The sample has about 830,000 distinct CDR3 sequences; under 80% are singletons. Sequencing used blood. The source is a man aged 30 to 45 in good health.

A word on this clonotype: Germline and junction disagree at one end, which may indicate a read error. CDR3 DNA sequence: TGTGCTAGCAGCTTAGAAGGGTATGAAGCTTTCTTT. This encodes CASSLEGYEAFF. The chain recombines TRBV7-9 with TRBJ1-1; D ambiguous. Germline lookup yields CDR1 SEHNR and CDR2 FQNEAQ (reference sequence). The CDR3 has 12 residues.

The chain couples TRBV7-2 to TRBJ2-1; TRBD2 agrees at 7 bases. V trimming: 5 bases; J trimming: 10 bases; junction bases outside the gene matches: 8. The CDR3 extends over 13 amino acids. Germline V CDR1 and CDR2: SGHTA, FQGNSA. CDR3 protein: CASSGRQRGEQFF. The CDR3 DNA reads TGTGCCAGCAGCGGACGACAGCGGGGCGAGCAGTTCTTC.

The V gene is TRBV15, the J gene TRBJ2-1; 9 bases are a match to TRBD2. Germline lookup yields CDR1 LNHNV and CDR2 YYDKDF (reference sequence). This CDR3 comprises 19 residues. J was trimmed by 2 bases and V by 5 bases; bases with no gene match: 16. The CDR3, as DNA: TGTGCCACCAGCGGGGGAAGTGGCGGGGGGGCATTCACCTACAATGAGCAGTTCTTC. Protein product: CATSGGSGGGAFTYNEQFF. The variable domain in full, completed from reference TRBV15 and TRBJ2-1, reads DAMVIQNPRYQVTQFGKPVTLSCSQTLNHNVMYWYQQKSSQAPKLLFHYYDKDFNNEADTPDNFQSRRPNTSFCFLDIRSPGLGDTAMYLCATSGGSGGGAFTYNEQFFGPGTRLTVL.

The chain employs TRBV20-1 and TRBJ1-6; D perhaps matches TRBD1 (5 bases). Germline V gene sequence: CDR1 DFQATT, CDR2 SNEGSKA (reference sequence). V gave up 2 bases and J gave up 10 bases, with 15 bases separating them. The CDR3 spans 14 residues. The CDR3 sequence: CSARWQGVSSPLHF. Written as DNA, the CDR3 is TGCAGTGCTAGATGGCAGGGCGTAAGCTCACCCCTCCACTTT.

This chain uses TRBV18 with TRBJ2-6; D is unclear. The CDR3 spans 18 residues. Germline lookup yields CDR1 KGHSH and CDR2 LQKENI. V was pared by 1 base and J by 0 bases, with 13 bases between. This chain's CDR3 is CASSPRATMDSGANVLTF. CDR3 DNA: TGTGCCAGCTCACCACGTGCGACGATGGACTCTGGGGCCAACGTCCTGACTTTC.

The rearrangement links TRBV20-1 to TRBJ2-1, with 9 bases aligning to TRBD2. CDR1 is DFQATT, CDR2 SNEGSKA, per germline (reference sequence). Trimming cost V 6 bases and J 8 bases; bases outside gene matches: 8. The CDR3 runs 13 residues. The CDR3 DNA follows: TGCAGTGCAACCGGGACTAGCTTCGATGAGCAGTTCTTC. This codes for CSATGTSFDEQFF.

The gene calls are TRBV7-6 and TRBJ2-3, with D unclear. Germline V gives CDR1 SGHVS, CDR2 FNYEAQ. The CDR3 spans 13 residues. The V gene lost 3 bases and the J gene lost 4 bases, with 8 bases spanning the gap. CDR3 loop: CASSFRYPDTQYF. The CDR3 DNA sequence: TGTGCCAGCAGCTTCCGTTACCCAGATACGCAGTATTTT.

As regards this clonotype: An end of the junction does not agree with germline; a read error may underlie this. The chain links TRBV7-3 to TRBJ1-2; weak D call: TRBD1 (6 bases). Germline CDR1 SGHTA, CDR2 FQGTGA. There are 14 residues in the CDR3. CDR3 nucleotides: TGTGCCGGCAGCGCCGGACAGTCTAACTATGGCTACACCTTC. Its protein product is CAGSAGQSNYGYTF. Filled out from reference TRBV7-3 and TRBJ1-2, the complete variable domain reads GAGVSQTPSNKVTEKGKYVELRCDPISGHTALYWYRQSLGQGPEFLIYFQGTGAADDSGLPNDRFFAVRPEGSVSTLKIQRTERGDSAVYLCAGSAGQSNYGYTFGSGTRLTVV.

This chain joins TRBV7-2 and TRBJ2-7; 9 bases map to TRBD1. CDR1 SGHTA and CDR2 FQGNSA come from the germline V gene. J gave up 6 bases and V 7 bases, and 10 bases lay outside the gene matches. The CDR3 extends over 14 amino acids. Here the CDR3 reads CASTIQGDRAEQYF. In DNA form, the CDR3 reads TGTGCCAGCACCATTCAGGGGGACAGGGCCGAGCAGTACTTC.

This chain joins TRBV18 and TRBJ2-7; D is perhaps TRBD2 (5 bases). V was cut by 3 bases and J by 0 bases, with 15 bases left in between. Germline assignment: CDR1 KGHSH and CDR2 LQKENI. CDR3 length: 16 residues. The CDR3 sequence is CASSPDLEDRSYEQYF. CDR3 coding DNA: TGTGCCAGCTCACCTGATCTGGAGGACCGCTCCTACGAGCAGTACTTC.